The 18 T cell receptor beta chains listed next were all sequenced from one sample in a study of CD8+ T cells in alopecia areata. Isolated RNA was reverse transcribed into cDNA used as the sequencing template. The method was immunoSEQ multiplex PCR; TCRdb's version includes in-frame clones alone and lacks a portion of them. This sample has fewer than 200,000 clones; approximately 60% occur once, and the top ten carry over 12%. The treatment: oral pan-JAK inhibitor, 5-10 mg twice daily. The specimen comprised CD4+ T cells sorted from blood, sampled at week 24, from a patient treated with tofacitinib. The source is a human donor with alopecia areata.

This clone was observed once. The CDR3, as DNA: TGTGCCAGCAGAACTCTTTTACGGGGGGAGATGGATACGCAGTATTTT. This encodes CASRTLLRGEMDTQYF. The chain couples TRBV11-2 to TRBJ2-3; 7 bases match TRBD2. Germline V gene data show CDR1 as SGHAT and CDR2 as FQNNGV. The V gene end was trimmed by 6 bases and the J gene end by 6 bases; junction bases not matched to a gene: 15. This CDR3 is 16 amino acids long.

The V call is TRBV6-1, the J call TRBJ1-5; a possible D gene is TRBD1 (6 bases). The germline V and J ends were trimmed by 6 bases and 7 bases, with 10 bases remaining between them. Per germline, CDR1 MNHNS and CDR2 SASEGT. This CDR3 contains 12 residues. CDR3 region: CASRGGYQPQHF. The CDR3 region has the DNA TGTGCCAGCAGAGGGGGGTACCAGCCCCAGCATTTT.

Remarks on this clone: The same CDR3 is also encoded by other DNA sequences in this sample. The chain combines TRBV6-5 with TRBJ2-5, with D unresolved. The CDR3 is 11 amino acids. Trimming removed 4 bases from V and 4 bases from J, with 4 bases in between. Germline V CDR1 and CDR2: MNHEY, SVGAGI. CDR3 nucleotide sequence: TGTGCCAGCAGTTCCGGAGAGACCCAGTACTTC. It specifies CASSSGETQYF.

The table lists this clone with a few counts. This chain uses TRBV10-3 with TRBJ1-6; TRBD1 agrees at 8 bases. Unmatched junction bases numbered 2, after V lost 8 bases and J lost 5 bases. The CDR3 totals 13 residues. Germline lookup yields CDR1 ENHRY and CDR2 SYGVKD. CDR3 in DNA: TGTGCCATCGGGGACAGGAATAATTCACCCCTCCACTTT. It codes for CAIGDRNNSPLHF.

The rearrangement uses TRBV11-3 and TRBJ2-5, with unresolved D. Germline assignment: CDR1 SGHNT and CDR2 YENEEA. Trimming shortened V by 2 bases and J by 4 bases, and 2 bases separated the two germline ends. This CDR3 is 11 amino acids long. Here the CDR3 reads CASSLRETQYF. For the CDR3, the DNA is TGTGCCAGCAGCTTAAGAGAGACCCAGTACTTC.

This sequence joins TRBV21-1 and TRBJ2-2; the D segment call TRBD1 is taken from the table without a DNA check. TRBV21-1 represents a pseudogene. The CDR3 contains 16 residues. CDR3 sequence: CASSKMGQANTGELFF. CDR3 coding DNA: TGTGCCAGCAGCAAAATGGGACAGGCGAACACCGGGGAGCTGTTTTTT.

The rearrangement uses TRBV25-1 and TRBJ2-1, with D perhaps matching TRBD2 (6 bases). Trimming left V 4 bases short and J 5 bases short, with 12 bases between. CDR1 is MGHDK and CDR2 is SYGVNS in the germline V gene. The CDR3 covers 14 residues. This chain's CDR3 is CASSASGSNNEQFF. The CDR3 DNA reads TGTGCCAGCAGTGCCAGCGGGTCAAACAATGAGCAGTTCTTC. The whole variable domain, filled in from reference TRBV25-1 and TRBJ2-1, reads EADIYQTPRYLVIGTGKKITLECSQTMGHDKMYWYQQDPGMELHLIHYSYGVNSTEKGDLSSESTVSRIRTEHFPLTLESARPSHTSQYLCASSASGSNNEQFFGPGTRLTVL.

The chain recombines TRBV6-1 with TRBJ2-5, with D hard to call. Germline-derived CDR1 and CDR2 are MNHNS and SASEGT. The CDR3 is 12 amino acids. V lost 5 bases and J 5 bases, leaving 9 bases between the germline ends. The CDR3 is CASSPRAETQYF. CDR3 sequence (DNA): TGTGCCAGCAGTCCTCGTGCCGAGACCCAGTACTTC.

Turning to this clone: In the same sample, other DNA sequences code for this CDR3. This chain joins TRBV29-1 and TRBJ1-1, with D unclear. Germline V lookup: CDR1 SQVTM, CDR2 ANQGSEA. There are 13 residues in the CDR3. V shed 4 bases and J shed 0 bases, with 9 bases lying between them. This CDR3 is CSVVRKLNTEAFF. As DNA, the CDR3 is TGCAGCGTTGTTCGTAAGTTGAACACTGAAGCTTTCTTT.

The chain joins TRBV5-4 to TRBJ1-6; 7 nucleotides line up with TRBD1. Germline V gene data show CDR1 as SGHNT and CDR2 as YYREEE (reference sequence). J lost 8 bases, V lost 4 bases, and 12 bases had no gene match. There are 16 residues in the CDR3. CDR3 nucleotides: TGTGCCAGCAGCCCCGGAACAGGGGTGGTTGATTCACCCCTCCACTTT. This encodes CASSPGTGVVDSPLHF.

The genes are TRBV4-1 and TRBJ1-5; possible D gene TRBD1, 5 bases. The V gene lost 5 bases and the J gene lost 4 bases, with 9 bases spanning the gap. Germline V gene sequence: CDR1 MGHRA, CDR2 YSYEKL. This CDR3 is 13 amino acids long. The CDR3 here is CASSTRENQPQHF. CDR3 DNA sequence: TGCGCCAGCAGCACCAGGGAGAATCAGCCCCAGCATTTT.

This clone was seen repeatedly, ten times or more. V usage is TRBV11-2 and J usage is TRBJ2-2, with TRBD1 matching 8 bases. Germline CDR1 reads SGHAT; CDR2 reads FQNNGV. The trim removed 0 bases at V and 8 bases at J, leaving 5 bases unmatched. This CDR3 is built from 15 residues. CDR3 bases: TGTGCCAGCAGCTTAGACCCAGGGGGCGTGGGGGAGCTGTTTTTT. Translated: CASSLDPGGVGELFF.

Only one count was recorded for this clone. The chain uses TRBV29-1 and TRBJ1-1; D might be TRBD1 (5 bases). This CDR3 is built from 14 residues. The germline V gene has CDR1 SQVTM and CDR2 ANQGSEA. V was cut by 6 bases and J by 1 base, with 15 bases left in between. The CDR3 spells CSVPKAGRNTEAFF. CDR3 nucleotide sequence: TGCAGCGTCCCTAAGGCAGGGAGGAACACTGAAGCTTTCTTT. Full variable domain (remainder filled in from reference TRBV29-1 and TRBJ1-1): SAVISQKPSRDICQRGTSLTIQCQVDSQVTMMFWYRQQPGQSLTLIATANQGSEATYESGFVIDKFPISRPNLTFSTLTVSNMSPEDSSIYLCSVPKAGRNTEAFFGQGTRLTVV.

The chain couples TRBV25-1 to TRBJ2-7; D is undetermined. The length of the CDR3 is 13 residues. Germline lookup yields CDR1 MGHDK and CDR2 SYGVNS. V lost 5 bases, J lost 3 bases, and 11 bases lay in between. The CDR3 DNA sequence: TGTGCCAGCAGTAAATTGGCTGGCTACGAGCAGTACTTC. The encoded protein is CASSKLAGYEQYF.

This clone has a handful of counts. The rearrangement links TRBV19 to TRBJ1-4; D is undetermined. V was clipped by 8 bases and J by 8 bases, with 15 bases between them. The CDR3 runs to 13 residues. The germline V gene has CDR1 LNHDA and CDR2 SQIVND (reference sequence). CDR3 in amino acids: CASCRAAGEKLFF. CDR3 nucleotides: TGTGCCAGTTGTAGGGCGGCGGGGGAAAAACTGTTTTTT.

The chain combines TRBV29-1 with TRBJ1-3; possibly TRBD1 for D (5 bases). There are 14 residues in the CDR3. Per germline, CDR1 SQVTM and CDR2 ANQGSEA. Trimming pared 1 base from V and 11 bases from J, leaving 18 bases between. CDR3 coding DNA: TGCAGCGTTGAAGCCCCCAGGGACGGTTTATCCATATATTTT. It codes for CSVEAPRDGLSIYF.

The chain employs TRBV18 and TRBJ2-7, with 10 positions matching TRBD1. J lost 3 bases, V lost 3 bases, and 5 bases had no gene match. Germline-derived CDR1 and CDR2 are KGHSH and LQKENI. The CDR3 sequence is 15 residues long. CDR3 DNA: TGTGCCAGCTCACCGTTGGGACAGGGGCTCTACGAGCAGTACTTC. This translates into CASSPLGQGLYEQYF.

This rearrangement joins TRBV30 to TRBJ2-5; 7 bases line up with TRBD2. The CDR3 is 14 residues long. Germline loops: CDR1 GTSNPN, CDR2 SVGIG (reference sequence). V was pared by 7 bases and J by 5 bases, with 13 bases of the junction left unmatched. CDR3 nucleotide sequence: TGTGCCTCGAACTCCCGGGGGGTTTGGGAGACCCAGTACTTC. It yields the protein CASNSRGVWETQYF.